Listed below are T cell receptor beta chains from one sample, sequenced in a study of shared clonotypes between healthy human individuals. This table comes from immunoSEQ multiplex PCR, and its TCRdb copy is limited to in-frame clones, with some not included. This table holds approximately 1,000,000 clones, approximately 77% found once. The sequenced material came from memory CD4+ T cells from PBMCs. The receptor set was obtained from a young man in good health. Some clones in this sample may be carry-over from other donors' samples. CDR3s include the opening cysteine and the closing phenylalanine or tryptophan. D genes are given only for firm matches. Expanded clones are given a class, and other clones once, few, many or no size at all.

v_call: TRBV30; clone_size: .; j_call: TRBJ2-6; d_call: TRBD1; cdr3_nt: TGTGCCTTCGGTCGGGACAGGGGGTGGTCCGGGGCCAACGTCCTGACTTTC; cdr3_aa: CAFGRDRGWSGANVLTF
v_call: TRBV4-1; clone_size: .; j_call: TRBJ1-2; d_call: .; cdr3_nt: TGCGCCAGCAGCCAAGATGACATTGGCTATGGCTACACCTTC; cdr3_aa: CASSQDDIGYGYTF
v_call: TRBV25-1; clone_size: .; j_call: TRBJ2-2; d_call: TRBD2; cdr3_nt: TGTGCCAGCATGGATAGCGGGCCTTTAACCGGGGAGCTGTTTTTT; cdr3_aa: CASMDSGPLTGELFF
v_call: TRBV29-1; clone_size: .; j_call: TRBJ1-1; d_call: TRBD1; cdr3_nt: TGCAGCGTTGACCGTTCGACAGGGGTCACCAGGAACACTGAAGCTTTCTTT; cdr3_aa: CSVDRSTGVTRNTEAFF
v_call: TRBV5-1; clone_size: .; j_call: TRBJ2-5; d_call: TRBD1; cdr3_nt: TGCGCCAGCAGCTCGAGCCCGGGACAGCAAGAGACCCAGTACTTC; cdr3_aa: CASSSSPGQQETQYF
v_call: TRBV5-6; clone_size: .; j_call: TRBJ2-7; d_call: TRBD1; cdr3_nt: TGTGCCAGCAGCACTGGGACAGGGGGCGGCTACGAGCAGTACTTC; cdr3_aa: CASSTGTGGGYEQYF
v_call: TRBV2; clone_size: .; j_call: TRBJ2-2; d_call: TRBD1; cdr3_nt: TGTGCCAGCAGGATCCCGACAGGGGGCAGCGGGGAGCTGTTTTTT; cdr3_aa: CASRIPTGGSGELFF
v_call: TRBV19; clone_size: .; j_call: TRBJ2-7; d_call: TRBD2; cdr3_nt: TGTGCCAGTAGTATCGCGATTTTTCGTAGCGGGAGGGCGCGGGAGCAGTACTTC; cdr3_aa: CASSIAIFRSGRAREQYF
v_call: TRBV5-8; clone_size: .; j_call: TRBJ2-3; d_call: TRBD2; cdr3_nt: TGTGCCAGCAGCTTGGTTCCGGGAGGTCGAACAGATACGCAGTATTTT; cdr3_aa: CASSLVPGGRTDTQYF
v_call: TRBV29-1; clone_size: .; j_call: TRBJ2-5; d_call: TRBD1; cdr3_nt: TGCAGCTCGACCGGGACAGGGGGAGAGACCCAGTACTTC; cdr3_aa: CSSTGTGGETQYF
v_call: TRBV5-1; clone_size: .; j_call: TRBJ2-3; d_call: .; cdr3_nt: TGCGCCAGCGGGGGACTGTTAGTCACAGATACGCAGTATTTT; cdr3_aa: CASGGLLVTDTQYF
v_call: TRBV11-3; clone_size: once; j_call: TRBJ2-3; d_call: .; cdr3_nt: TGTGCCAGCAGGGGCAGAACAGATACGCAGTATTTT; cdr3_aa: CASRGRTDTQYF
v_call: TRBV19; clone_size: .; j_call: TRBJ1-3; d_call: .; cdr3_nt: TGTGCCAGTAGTATTACAGGTCTCTCTGGAAACACCATATATTTT; cdr3_aa: CASSITGLSGNTIYF
v_call: TRBV27; clone_size: .; j_call: TRBJ1-1; d_call: .; cdr3_nt: TGTGCCAGGCCGCTTGAAGGGCGGCTGAACACTGAAGCTTTCTTT; cdr3_aa: CARPLEGRLNTEAFF
v_call: TRBV7-6; clone_size: once; j_call: TRBJ2-7; d_call: .; cdr3_nt: TGTGCCAGCAGCTTAGGTTACAGCTCCTACGAGCAGTACTTC; cdr3_aa: CASSLGYSSYEQYF
v_call: TRBV7-3; clone_size: .; j_call: TRBJ2-1; d_call: .; cdr3_nt: TGTGCCAGCAGCTTAAAGCTGGGGGCTGTCAGCGAGCAGTTCTTC; cdr3_aa: CASSLKLGAVSEQFF
v_call: TRBV5-1; clone_size: .; j_call: TRBJ2-1; d_call: TRBD2; cdr3_nt: TGCGCCAGCAGCTTGGTAGCGGGAGGGTTGGCAAGTGAGCAGTTCTTC; cdr3_aa: CASSLVAGGLASEQFF
v_call: TRBV5-1; clone_size: .; j_call: TRBJ2-3; d_call: .; cdr3_nt: TGCGCCAGCAGCTTGATTCCCACAGATACGCAGTATTTT; cdr3_aa: CASSLIPTDTQYF
v_call: TRBV5-1; clone_size: few; j_call: TRBJ2-1; d_call: TRBD1; cdr3_nt: TGCGCCAGCAGCTTGTTCCAGGGGGACGGATACAATGAGCAGTTCTTC; cdr3_aa: CASSLFQGDGYNEQFF
v_call: TRBV5-1; clone_size: .; j_call: TRBJ2-1; d_call: TRBD2; cdr3_nt: TGCGCCAGCAGCTTGGTAGCCCTAGCGGCCCGGGGTAATGAGCAGTTCTTC; cdr3_aa: CASSLVALAARGNEQFF
v_call: TRBV30; clone_size: few; j_call: TRBJ1-1; d_call: TRBD1; cdr3_nt: TGTGCCTGGAGCCTGACGACAGGGCTGACTGAAGCTTTCTTT; cdr3_aa: CAWSLTTGLTEAFF
v_call: TRBV4-2; clone_size: .; j_call: TRBJ2-3; d_call: TRBD2; cdr3_nt: TGTGCCAGCAGCCGGGGGACTAGCGGGAGGGATACGCAGTATTTT; cdr3_aa: CASSRGTSGRDTQYF
v_call: TRBV28; clone_size: .; j_call: TRBJ2-3; d_call: TRBD2; cdr3_nt: TGTGCCAGCAGTCGCCTCCTAGCGGGAGTTGGGAAGAGCACAGATACGCAGTATTTT; cdr3_aa: CASSRLLAGVGKSTDTQYF
v_call: TRBV2; clone_size: .; j_call: TRBJ1-1; d_call: .; cdr3_nt: TGTGCCAGCAGTGAACAGGCCACTGAAGCTTTCTTT; cdr3_aa: CASSEQATEAFF
v_call: TRBV10-3; clone_size: .; j_call: TRBJ2-2; d_call: .; cdr3_nt: TGTGCCATCAGTGAGTCAAGGGGTACCGGGGAGCTGTTTTTT; cdr3_aa: CAISESRGTGELFF
v_call: TRBV4-2; clone_size: .; j_call: TRBJ2-3; d_call: TRBD2; cdr3_nt: TGTGCCAGCAGCCGGCTACTAGCGGAGAGCACAGATACGCAGTATTTT; cdr3_aa: CASSRLLAESTDTQYF
v_call: TRBV7-9; clone_size: .; j_call: TRBJ2-1; d_call: .; cdr3_nt: TGTGCCAGCAGCCCCGGGGGACATGAGCAGTTCTTC; cdr3_aa: CASSPGGHEQFF
v_call: TRBV5-4; clone_size: .; j_call: TRBJ2-2; d_call: TRBD1; cdr3_nt: TGTGCCAGCGGAACACGGGGACAGAGGGGGAACACCGGGGAGCTGTTTTTT; cdr3_aa: CASGTRGQRGNTGELFF
v_call: TRBV4-2; clone_size: once; j_call: TRBJ2-7; d_call: .; cdr3_nt: TGTGCCAGCAGCCAAGATCACCTAGCTACCTCCTACGAGCAGTACTTC; cdr3_aa: CASSQDHLATSYEQYF
v_call: TRBV13; clone_size: few; j_call: TRBJ1-1; d_call: .; cdr3_nt: TGTGCCAGCAAAGGGGGGCCTGAAGCTTTCTTT; cdr3_aa: CASKGGPEAFF
v_call: TRBV29-1; clone_size: .; j_call: TRBJ2-3; d_call: .; cdr3_nt: TGCAGCGTTGGCGCAGGGATTAGCACAGATACGCAGTATTTT; cdr3_aa: CSVGAGISTDTQYF
v_call: TRBV10-3; clone_size: .; j_call: TRBJ1-1; d_call: .; cdr3_nt: TGTGCCATTCATAACAACTTGAACACTGAAGCTTTCTTT; cdr3_aa: CAIHNNLNTEAFF
v_call: TRBV5-6; clone_size: few; j_call: TRBJ1-5; d_call: .; cdr3_nt: TGTGCCAGCAGCTTGAGGTCAGGGAGTCAGCCCCAGCATTTT; cdr3_aa: CASSLRSGSQPQHF
v_call: TRBV28; clone_size: .; j_call: TRBJ1-5; d_call: TRBD1; cdr3_nt: TGTGCCAGCAGTTCAGGGGGCGGCCCGGTTCAGCCCCAGCATTTT; cdr3_aa: CASSSGGGPVQPQHF
v_call: TRBV29-1; clone_size: .; j_call: TRBJ1-1; d_call: .; cdr3_nt: TGCAGAGTTGAACCAAGACCTAGGGTAGAAGCTTTCTTT; cdr3_aa: CRVEPRPRVEAFF
v_call: TRBV2; clone_size: .; j_call: TRBJ1-1; d_call: .; cdr3_nt: TGTGCCAGCCAAGAGGGGGGGGACACTGAAGCTTTCTTT; cdr3_aa: CASQEGGDTEAFF
v_call: TRBV7-9; clone_size: .; j_call: TRBJ1-2; d_call: TRBD1; cdr3_nt: TGTGCCAGCAGCCCCGGGACAGGGGAAGGCTACACCTTC; cdr3_aa: CASSPGTGEGYTF
v_call: TRBV5-6; clone_size: .; j_call: TRBJ1-4; d_call: .; cdr3_nt: TGTGCCAGCAGCCGTGACAGTAACGAAAAACTGTTTTTT; cdr3_aa: CASSRDSNEKLFF
v_call: TRBV5-1; clone_size: once; j_call: TRBJ2-1; d_call: TRBD2; cdr3_nt: TGCGCCAGCAGCTATTTAGCGGGATCTAGGAATGAGCAGTTCTTC; cdr3_aa: CASSYLAGSRNEQFF
v_call: TRBV7-3; clone_size: .; j_call: TRBJ2-2; d_call: .; cdr3_nt: TGTGCCAGCAGCCCCGCCGCGGGGTCCGGGGAGCTGTTTTTT; cdr3_aa: CASSPAAGSGELFF
v_call: TRBV5-1; clone_size: .; j_call: TRBJ2-4; d_call: .; cdr3_nt: TGCGCCAGCAGCTTTGGAGAACTAAGAGCCAAAAACATTCAGTACTTC; cdr3_aa: CASSFGELRAKNIQYF
v_call: TRBV10-1; clone_size: few; j_call: TRBJ2-1; d_call: .; cdr3_nt: TGCGCCAGCAGTGAGGACAGACACTCCTACAATGAGCAGTTCTTC; cdr3_aa: CASSEDRHSYNEQFF
v_call: TRBV18; clone_size: .; j_call: TRBJ1-5; d_call: .; cdr3_nt: TGTGCCAGCTCACAAAACACGCAGACAAACAATCAGCCCCAGCATTTT; cdr3_aa: CASSQNTQTNNQPQHF
v_call: TRBV7-8; clone_size: .; j_call: TRBJ2-3; d_call: TRBD2; cdr3_nt: TGTGCCAGCAGCCCGCGCCGCTTCTTGACTAGCGGGAGCACAGATACGCAGTATTTT; cdr3_aa: CASSPRRFLTSGSTDTQYF
v_call: TRBV6-6; clone_size: .; j_call: TRBJ2-1; d_call: .; cdr3_nt: TGTGCCAGCAGTTACATTCATGAGCAGTTCTTC; cdr3_aa: CASSYIHEQFF
v_call: TRBV7-6; clone_size: .; j_call: TRBJ2-7; d_call: .; cdr3_nt: TGTGCCAGCAGCCCACGCCCCCCAGGAGACAGGTGGGGCTACGAGCAGTACTTC; cdr3_aa: CASSPRPPGDRWGYEQYF
v_call: TRBV6-6; clone_size: .; j_call: TRBJ2-5; d_call: TRBD1; cdr3_nt: TGTGCCAGCAGACGCGGACAGGGAGAGACCCAGTACTTC; cdr3_aa: CASRRGQGETQYF
v_call: TRBV19; clone_size: .; j_call: TRBJ2-7; d_call: .; cdr3_nt: TGTGCCAGTAGTGAAACTAGCAAGTCCTCCTACGAGCAGTACTTC; cdr3_aa: CASSETSKSSYEQYF
v_call: TRBV19; clone_size: once; j_call: TRBJ2-1; d_call: TRBD1; cdr3_nt: TGTGCCAGTGGCTCGGCCGGGACAGGGGGAGGGAATGAGCAGTTCTTC; cdr3_aa: CASGSAGTGGGNEQFF
v_call: TRBV6-5; clone_size: .; j_call: TRBJ1-5; d_call: .; cdr3_nt: TGTGCCAGCAGGGCCGCGGGGGGACAGCCCCAGCATTTT; cdr3_aa: CASRAAGGQPQHF
v_call: TRBV6-1; clone_size: .; j_call: TRBJ2-2; d_call: .; cdr3_nt: TGTGCCAGCAAATGGGGAACCACCGGGGAGCTGTTTTTT; cdr3_aa: CASKWGTTGELFF
v_call: TRBV5-1; clone_size: .; j_call: TRBJ2-1; d_call: TRBD2; cdr3_nt: TGCGCCAGCAGCTCCACTAGCGGGAGTATCAATGAGCAGTTCTTC; cdr3_aa: CASSSTSGSINEQFF
v_call: TRBV7-2; clone_size: few; j_call: TRBJ2-3; d_call: TRBD2; cdr3_nt: TGTGCCAGCAGCTTAAGTACCCTAGCGGGGGATACGCAGTATTTT; cdr3_aa: CASSLSTLAGDTQYF